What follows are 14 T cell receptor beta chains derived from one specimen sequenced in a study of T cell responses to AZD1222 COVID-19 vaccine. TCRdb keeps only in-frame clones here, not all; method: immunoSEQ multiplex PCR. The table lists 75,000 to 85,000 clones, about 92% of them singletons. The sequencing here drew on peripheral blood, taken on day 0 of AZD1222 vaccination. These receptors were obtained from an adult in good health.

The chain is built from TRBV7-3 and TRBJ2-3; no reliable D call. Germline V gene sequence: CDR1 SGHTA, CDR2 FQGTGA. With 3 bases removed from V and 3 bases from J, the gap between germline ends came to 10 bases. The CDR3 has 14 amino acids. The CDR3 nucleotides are TGTGCCAGCAGCTTGGACGTGCGGACAGATACGCAGTATTTT. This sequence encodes CASSLDVRTDTQYF.

CDR3 in amino acids: CAVEGNTGELFF. In nucleotides, the CDR3 is TGTGCCGTGGAGGGGAACACCGGGGAGCTGTTTTTT. This sequence joins TRBV7-2 and TRBJ2-2; D perhaps matches TRBD2 (6 bases). This CDR3 is 12 amino acids long. The germline CDR1 and CDR2 sequences are SGHTA and FQGNSA. Trimming removed 11 bases from V and 1 base from J, with 8 bases in between.

CDR3 amino acids: CASSLGSGRRTDTQYF. DNA of the CDR3: TGCGCCAGCAGCTTGGGTAGCGGGAGGCGCACAGATACGCAGTATTTT. V gene TRBV5-1 combines with J gene TRBJ2-3; 10 nucleotides align to TRBD2. Germline CDR1 reads SGHRS; CDR2 reads YFSETQ. The CDR3 has 16 amino acids. The trim removed 0 bases at V and 1 base at J, leaving 2 bases unmatched. The full variable domain, rest sourced from reference TRBV5-1 and TRBJ2-3, is KAGVTQTPRYLIKTRGQQVTLSCSPISGHRSVSWYQQTPGQGLQFLFEYFSETQRNKGNFPGRFSGRQFSNSRSEMNVSTLELGDSALYLCASSLGSGRRTDTQYFGPGTRLTVL.

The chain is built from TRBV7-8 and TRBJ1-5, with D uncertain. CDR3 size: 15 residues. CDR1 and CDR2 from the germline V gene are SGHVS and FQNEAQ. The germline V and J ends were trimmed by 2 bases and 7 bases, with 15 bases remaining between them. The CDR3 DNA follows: TGTGCCAGCAGCTTAAGTGGTACAGCGAGCCAGCCCCAGCATTTT. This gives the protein CASSLSGTASQPQHF. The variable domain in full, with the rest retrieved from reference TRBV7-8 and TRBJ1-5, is GAGVSQSPRYKVAKRGQDVALRCDPISGHVSLFWYQQALGQGPEFLTYFQNEAQLDKSGLPSDRFFAERPEGSVSTLKIQRTQQEDSAVYLCASSLSGTASQPQHFGDGTRLSIL.

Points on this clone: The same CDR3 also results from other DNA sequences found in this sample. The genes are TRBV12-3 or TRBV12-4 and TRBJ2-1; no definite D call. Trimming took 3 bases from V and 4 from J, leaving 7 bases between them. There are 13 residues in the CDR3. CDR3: CASSFSGYNEQFF. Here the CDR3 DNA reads TGTGCCAGCAGTTTCTCGGGTTACAATGAGCAGTTCTTC.

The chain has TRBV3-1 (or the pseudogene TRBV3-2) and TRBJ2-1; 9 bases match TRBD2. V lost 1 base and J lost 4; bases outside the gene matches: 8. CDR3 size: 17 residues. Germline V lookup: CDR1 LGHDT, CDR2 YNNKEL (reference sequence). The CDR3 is CASSQGRGLAGYNEQFF. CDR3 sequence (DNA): TGTGCCAGCAGCCAAGGTCGCGGGCTAGCGGGGTACAATGAGCAGTTCTTC.

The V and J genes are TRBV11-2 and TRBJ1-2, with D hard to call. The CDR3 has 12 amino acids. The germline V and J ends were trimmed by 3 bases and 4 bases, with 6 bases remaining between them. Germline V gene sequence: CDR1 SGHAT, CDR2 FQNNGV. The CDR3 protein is CASSFGTYGYTF. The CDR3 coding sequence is TGTGCCAGCAGCTTCGGAACCTATGGCTACACCTTC.

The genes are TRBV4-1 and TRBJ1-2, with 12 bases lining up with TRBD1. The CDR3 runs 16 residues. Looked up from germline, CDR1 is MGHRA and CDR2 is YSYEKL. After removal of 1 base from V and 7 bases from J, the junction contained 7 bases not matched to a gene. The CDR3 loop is CASSQGRGQGALGYTF. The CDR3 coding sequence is TGCGCCAGCAGCCAAGGTCGGGGACAGGGGGCCCTTGGCTACACCTTC.

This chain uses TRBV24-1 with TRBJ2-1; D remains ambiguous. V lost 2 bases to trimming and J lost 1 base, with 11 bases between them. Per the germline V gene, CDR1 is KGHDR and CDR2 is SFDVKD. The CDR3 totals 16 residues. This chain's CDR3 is CATSDSALMSYNEQFF. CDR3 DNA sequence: TGTGCCACCAGTGATTCGGCGCTCATGTCCTACAATGAGCAGTTCTTC.

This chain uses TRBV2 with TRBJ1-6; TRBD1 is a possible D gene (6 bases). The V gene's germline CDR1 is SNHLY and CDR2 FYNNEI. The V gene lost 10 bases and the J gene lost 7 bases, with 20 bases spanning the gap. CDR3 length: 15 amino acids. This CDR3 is CATNRMSGVNSPLHF. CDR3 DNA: TGTGCCACCAACCGAATGTCAGGGGTAAATTCACCCCTCCACTTT.

CDR3 DNA sequence: TGCGCCAGCAGCCCCGGACCCGGGACAGGGTACCAGCCCCAGCATTTT. Translating gives CASSPGPGTGYQPQHF. The V gene is TRBV5-1, the J gene TRBJ1-5, with 9 bases that match TRBD1. From germline, CDR1 is SGHRS and CDR2 YFSETQ. This CDR3 contains 16 residues. The trim removed 4 bases at V and 7 bases at J, leaving 12 bases unmatched. Full variable domain (outside the CDR3, taken from reference TRBV5-1 and TRBJ1-5): KAGVTQTPRYLIKTRGQQVTLSCSPISGHRSVSWYQQTPGQGLQFLFEYFSETQRNKGNFPGRFSGRQFSNSRSEMNVSTLELGDSALYLCASSPGPGTGYQPQHFGDGTRLSIL.

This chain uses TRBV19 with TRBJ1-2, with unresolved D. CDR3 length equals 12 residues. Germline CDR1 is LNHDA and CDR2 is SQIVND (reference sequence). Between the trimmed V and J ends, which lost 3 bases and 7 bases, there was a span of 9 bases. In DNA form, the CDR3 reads TGTGCCAGTAGTATGGGTATAGGTGGCTACACCTTC. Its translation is CASSMGIGGYTF.

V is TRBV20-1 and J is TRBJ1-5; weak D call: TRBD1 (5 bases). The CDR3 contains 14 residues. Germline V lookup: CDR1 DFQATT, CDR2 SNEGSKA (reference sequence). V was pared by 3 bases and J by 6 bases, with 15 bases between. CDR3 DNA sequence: TGCAGTGCTAGTGGGAGCAGGGTAACTCAGCCCCAGCATTTT. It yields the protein CSASGSRVTQPQHF.

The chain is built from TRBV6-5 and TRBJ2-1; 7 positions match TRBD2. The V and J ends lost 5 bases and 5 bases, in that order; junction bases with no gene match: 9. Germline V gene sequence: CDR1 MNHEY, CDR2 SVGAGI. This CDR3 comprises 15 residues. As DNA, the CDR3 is TGTGCCAGCAGTCTAGCGGTCCGCCTTCACAATGAGCAGTTCTTC. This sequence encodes CASSLAVRLHNEQFF.